Presented here are 16 T cell receptor beta chains from one specimen sequenced in a study of regulatory T cells in long-lasting Graves disease. Time point reported: newly diagnosed GD, antithyroid drugs for less than 3 months. The TCR library was prepared using RNA isolated from PBMCs. CDR3 regions were amplified by Arm-PCR using iRepertoire HTBI primers to build TCR beta libraries. TCRdb used MiXCR to reprocess the multiplex PCR reads, holding one entry per CDR3 protein. There are approximately 470,000 distinct CDR3 sequences in the sample; under 20% occur only once, and less than 15% lies in the top ten. These data were also reused for a study on T cells in Graves' hyperthyroidism and ophthalmopathy.

Sample: peripheral blood mononuclear cells (PBMCs), taken at new diagnosis, from a patient treated with antithyroid drugs. The receptor set was obtained from a man aged 40-49 years with Graves disease.

This clonotype has ten or more counts. The chain links TRBV7-8 to TRBJ2-3; 15 nucleotides match TRBD2. CDR1 and CDR2 from the germline V gene are SGHVS and FQNEAQ. The V gene end was trimmed by 1 base and the J gene end by 6 bases; junction bases not matched to a gene: 2. CDR3 length: 16 amino acids. In DNA, the CDR3 is TGTGCCAGCAGCTTAGTAGGGACTAGCGGGAGGGATACGCAGTATTTT. The encoded protein is CASSLVGTSGRDTQYF.

The chain recombines TRBV6-1 with TRBJ2-5; 7 positions agree with TRBD1. The end of the DNA fits TRBJ2-1 better, so the J call may be wrong. The germline V gene encodes CDR1 MNHNS and CDR2 SASEGT. The CDR3 covers 14 residues. CDR3 sequence reads: CASSERQGIDEQFF. Written as DNA, the CDR3 is TGTGCCAGCAGTGAAAGACAGGGAATTGATGAGCAGTTCTTC.

This clonotype was seen repeatedly, ten times or more. The gene calls are TRBV6-1 and TRBJ2-5, with TRBD1 matching 10 bases. The CDR3 is made up of 16 amino acids. V was pared by 6 bases and J by 7 bases, with 14 bases of the junction left unmatched. Germline loops: CDR1 MNHNS, CDR2 SASEGT. The CDR3 here is CASRETGGASRRTQYF. The CDR3 nucleotides read TGTGCCAGCAGGGAGACAGGGGGCGCTTCTAGGCGGACCCAGTACTTC.

Many counts were recorded for this clonotype. The chain has TRBV5-1 and TRBJ2-1; no definite D call. Germline V gene data show CDR1 as SGHRS and CDR2 as YFSETQ. CDR3 length equals 14 residues. Trimming left V 0 bases short and J 10 bases short, with 14 bases between. CDR3 in amino acids: CASSLGSWSGEQFF. CDR3 in DNA: TGCGCCAGCAGCTTGGGGTCTTGGAGTGGGGAGCAGTTCTTC.

This clonotype was found many times. This chain joins TRBV7-9 and TRBJ2-2; TRBD2 matches 11 bases. CDR1 and CDR2 (germline): SEHNR, FQNEAQ (reference sequence). Losses at the gene ends were 4 bases for V and 0 bases for J; bases not matched to a gene: 10. The CDR3 sequence is 19 residues long. The CDR3 DNA follows: TGTGCCAGCAGCTCTCTCCCGGGACTAGCGGACGCGAACACCGGGGAGCTGTTTTTT. This sequence encodes CASSSLPGLADANTGELFF.

The sample holds many counts of this clonotype. This chain's CDR3 is CASSFRGAGTDTQYF. The CDR3 DNA sequence: TGCGCCAGCAGCTTCAGGGGAGCAGGAACAGATACGCAGTATTTT. V and J are TRBV5-1 and TRBJ2-3, with D tentatively TRBD1 (6 bases). Germline V gene lookup returns CDR1 SGHRS and CDR2 YFSETQ. V gave up 2 bases and J gave up 3 bases, with 13 bases separating them. The CDR3 has 15 amino acids.

This rearrangement joins TRBV20-1 to TRBJ2-1; 7 positions match TRBD2. This CDR3 has 12 amino acids. Germline V lookup: CDR1 DFQATT, CDR2 SNEGSKA (reference sequence). Trimming took 3 bases from V and 12 from J; bases not matched to a gene: 8. The DNA for the CDR3 is TGCAGTGCTAGCCAGGGAGGGTATGGGCAGTTCTTC. Protein sequence: CSASQGGYGQFF.

The J gene is TRBJ2-7, the V gene TRBV4-2; 8 nucleotides match TRBD1. The V and J ends lost 2 bases and 3 bases, in that order; junction bases with no gene match: 12. The CDR3 runs 17 residues. Germline lookup yields CDR1 LGHNA and CDR2 YNFKEQ. The CDR3 here is CASSQPATGQVNYEQYF. CDR3 coding DNA: TGTGCCAGCAGCCAACCTGCCACGGGACAGGTGAACTACGAGCAGTACTTC.

This clonotype was counted at least ten times. The rearrangement links TRBV18 to TRBJ1-1; D is undetermined. CDR1 is KGHSH, CDR2 LQKENI, per germline. The length of the CDR3 is 12 residues. The V end was cut by 8 bases, the J end by 3 bases, with 10 bases between. CDR3 DNA sequence: TGTGCCAGCAGCCCTCAGTACACTGAAGCTTTCTTT. It is translated as CASSPQYTEAFF.

There are a few counts of this clonotype. A far larger clone is a single base away, which makes a read error likely. The chain combines TRBV12-3 or TRBV12-4 with TRBJ2-3; D perhaps matches TRBD1 (6 bases). The better agreement between TRBJ2-7 and the DNA end casts doubt on the J call. This CDR3 has 14 amino acids. CDR3 loop: CASSPGAGAYEQYF. The CDR3 DNA is TGTGCCAGCAGCCCCGGGGCAGGGGCCTACGAGCAGTACTTC.

A word on this clonotype: One junction end disagrees with the germline gene, perhaps due to a read error. CDR3 residues: CASSLGREGQPQHF. CDR3 nucleotide sequence: TGTGCCAGCAGCTTGGGGCGAGAGGGTCAGCCCCAACATTTT. The chain has TRBV7-9 and TRBJ1-5, with a weak D call TRBD1 (5 bases). CDR3 size: 14 residues. CDR1 is SEHNR and CDR2 is FQNEAQ in the germline V gene (reference sequence).

The sample holds many counts of this clonotype. The V call is TRBV20-1, the J call TRBJ2-7, with 10 bases aligning to TRBD2. J gave up 2 bases and V 4 bases, and 8 bases lay outside the gene matches. Germline V gene sequence: CDR1 DFQATT, CDR2 SNEGSKA (reference sequence). The CDR3 consists of 15 residues. CDR3 nucleotides: TGCAGTGCTAATAGCGGGAGGACCCTTACCTACGAGCAGTACTTC. It is translated as CSANSGRTLTYEQYF.

This clonotype was picked up a small number of times. The chain recombines TRBV20-1 with TRBJ1-2, with D perhaps TRBD1 (5 bases). Germline loops: CDR1 DFQATT, CDR2 SNEGSKA (reference sequence). The CDR3 runs to 13 residues. Deletions cut 6 bases from V and 6 bases from J, with 17 bases between. The DNA of the CDR3 is TGCAGTGCACAAACGGGGGGTTGGGATGGCTACACCTTC. It specifies CSAQTGGWDGYTF.

The chain uses TRBV7-9 and TRBJ2-1, with TRBD2 matching 13 bases. J was trimmed by 8 bases and V by 6 bases; bases with no gene match: 10. Germline CDR1 reads SEHNR; CDR2 reads FQNEAQ (reference sequence). CDR3 length: 16 amino acids. This chain's CDR3 is CASSQLAGGAGDEQFF. The CDR3 nucleotides read TGTGCCAGCAGTCAACTAGCGGGAGGGGCCGGGGATGAGCAGTTCTTC.

This clonotype came up many times. V is TRBV11-2 and J is TRBJ2-7, with D maybe TRBD1 (5 bases). The length of the CDR3 is 14 residues. Germline V gives CDR1 SGHAT, CDR2 FQNNGV. Trimming stripped 7 bases from V and 3 bases from J, with 16 bases between. CDR3 protein: CASTPDQGYYEQYF. The CDR3 nucleotides read TGTGCCAGCACCCCGGACCAGGGTTACTACGAGCAGTACTTC.

This clonotype showed up many times. J is TRBJ2-7 and V is TRBV2, with TRBD1 matching over 8 bases. This CDR3 comprises 15 residues. Germline V gene lookup returns CDR1 SNHLY and CDR2 FYNNEI. Germline trimming cut 10 bases from V and 5 bases from J; bases unmatched to any gene: 16. The CDR3 nucleotides read TGTGCCATGACAGGGGAGGATGCAATAACCCACGAGCAGTACTTC. Its protein product is CAMTGEDAITHEQYF.